This T cell receptor beta chain appears in the sequencing data of a study of cytomegalovirus exposure and HLA in healthy donors. Study findings and constraints: As confirmed in vitro, a few CMV-associated chains were specific for CMV antigens.

This clone was observed once. No antigen is known for it. Germline-derived CDR1 and CDR2 are SGHAT and FQNNGV. The CDR3 extends over 16 amino acids. The junction had 11 bases not matched to a gene; V was cut back by 4 bases and J by 7 bases. The PCR made use of 60 Vbeta and 13 Jbeta primers. The table came from immunoSEQ multiplex PCR; TCRdb's copy has only in-frame clones and leaves some out. The sample shows 90,000 to 100,000 clones, around 77% of them seen only once. All the people who gave samples were healthy bone marrow donors. In nominal health when sampled, donors likely had unrecorded immune exposures nonetheless.

Sequenced material: PBMCs. This TCR derives from a female donor in good health and CMV-seronegative. The rearrangement uses TRBV11-2 and TRBJ2-1, with 9 bases aligning to TRBD1. CDR3 sequence: CASSYYPTGGGNEQFF. The CDR3 DNA reads as TGTGCCAGCAGCTATTACCCTACAGGGGGCGGGAATGAGCAGTTCTTC. Filled out from reference TRBV11-2 and TRBJ2-1, the complete variable domain reads EAGVAQSPRYKIIEKRQSVAFWCNPISGHATLYWYQQILGQGPKLLIQFQNNGVVDDSQLPKDRFSAERLKGVDSTLKIQPAKLEDSAVYLCASSYYPTGGGNEQFFGPGTRLTVL.